The 7 T cell receptor beta chains listed next were all sequenced from one sample in a study of blood T cell repertoires in COVID-19. The repertoire was sequenced with immunoSEQ multiplex PCR; TCRdb's copy has only in-frame clones and lacks some. The table lists some 160,000 clones, around 80% of them singletons. Sequences were obtained from PBMCs or T cells enriched from blood (not recorded which). These TCRs come from a woman in her 70s in a cohort exposed to, infected with or recovered from COVID-19 (not recorded which).

The genes are TRBV10-3 and TRBJ2-7; TRBD2 matches 7 bases. This CDR3 contains 13 residues. The V gene end was trimmed by 11 bases and the J gene end by 3 bases; junction bases not matched to a gene: 10. CDR1 is ENHRY and CDR2 is SYGVKD in the germline V gene. The CDR3 nucleotides are TGTGCCGTTAGGAGTCCTAGCGGCTACGAGCAGTACTTC. Translated, it gives CAVRSPSGYEQYF.

This chain joins TRBV10-3 and TRBJ2-1, with 10 bases identical to TRBD2. Germline lookup yields CDR1 ENHRY and CDR2 SYGVKD. J lost 5 bases, V lost 3 bases, and 7 bases had no gene match. This CDR3 is built from 16 residues. The chain's CDR3 is CAISDSLAGVHNEQFF. DNA of the CDR3: TGTGCCATCAGTGACTCCCTAGCGGGAGTACACAATGAGCAGTTCTTC.

The genes are TRBV6-5 and TRBJ2-1, with TRBD2 matching 13 bases. The CDR3 loop spans 14 amino acids. The germline V gene has CDR1 MNHEY and CDR2 SVGAGI. V gave up 7 bases and J gave up 9 bases; unmatched junction bases: 6. The CDR3 DNA follows: TGTGCCAGCACCCGGACTAGCGGGAGAGGTGAGCAGTTCTTC. Its protein product is CASTRTSGRGEQFF.

The chain links TRBV2 to TRBJ2-7, with a possible D match to TRBD2 (6 bases). CDR3 length: 12 residues. The V and J ends lost 8 bases and 1 base respectively, with 9 bases between them. CDR1 SNHLY and CDR2 FYNNEI come from the germline V gene. CDR3 nucleotides: TGTGCCAGCCACGGACTATCCTACGAGCAGTACTTC. This sequence encodes CASHGLSYEQYF.

Of note for this clone: Different DNA sequences within this sample yield the same CDR3. The chain links TRBV28 to TRBJ1-2; D call uncertain. Germline loops: CDR1 MDHEN, CDR2 SYDVKM. The V end was cut by 6 bases, the J end by 4 bases, with 9 bases between. The CDR3 runs to 12 residues. The CDR3 spells CASSSTVYGYTF. In DNA form, the CDR3 reads TGTGCCAGCAGCTCTACGGTCTATGGCTACACCTTC.

To note about this clone: The sample holds other DNA sequences that translate to the same CDR3. This chain uses TRBV15 with TRBJ1-2; TRBD1 might be the D (6 bases). Germline CDR1 and CDR2: LNHNV and YYDKDF (reference sequence). Trimming cost V 3 bases and J 4 bases, with 6 bases left between them. There are 12 residues in the CDR3. CDR3 loop: CATSRDSYGYTF. CDR3 DNA: TGTGCCACCAGCAGGGACAGCTATGGCTACACCTTC.

The rearrangement uses TRBV14 and TRBJ2-2, with 10 bases aligning to TRBD1. Germline V gene lookup returns CDR1 SGHDN and CDR2 FVKESK. V was pared by 1 base and J by 5 bases, with 13 bases of the junction left unmatched. There are 19 residues in the CDR3. CDR3: CASSQVSVRQGALTGELFF. The CDR3 region has the DNA TGTGCCAGCAGCCAAGTGAGCGTTCGACAGGGGGCGCTAACCGGGGAGCTGTTTTTT.